This T cell receptor (beta chain) emerged from a study of identical twins (dated by TCRdb to between 2015 and 2016). Study-wide context: The study deep-sequenced TCR alpha and beta repertoires from monozygotic twins, unrelated adults of various ages and cord blood to test whether fetal clonotypes persist. Replicate twin experiments were performed at different times using different library preparation protocols to rule out contamination. Results the study describes overall, beyond this receptor: The excess sharing between twins in beta out-of-frame sequences was weaker because fewer shared sequences reduced the signal-to-noise ratio. Compared with coincidental sharing between unrelated individuals, an excess of low generation-probability sequences was observed among out-of-frame TCR alpha sequences shared between twins. Fewer insertions were carried by abundant cord blood beta clonotypes; a weaker similar trend was observed in young adult naive repertoires, while no such trend was observed in memory repertoires. In monozygotic twins, recombination models systematically underestimated out-of-frame TCR alpha sharing, but the models matched the sharing seen between unrelated individuals. Zero-insertion analyses could be partly confounded by invariant T cells such as MAIT and iNKT, although diverse VJ usage argued against such confounding for most clonotypes. Because the same donors could not be followed over many years, the conclusions relied on cross-sectional statistical analysis.

Library preparation was by 5' RACE. Sequenced on an Illumina HiSeq 2000. A universal primer binding site was added through template switching, and the final cDNA carried a unique molecular identifier so that TCR cDNA molecules could be counted accurately. Specific primers in the conserved constant-segment region were used to synthesize first-strand cDNA for TCR alpha and beta chains. To control for contamination, each cDNA library was double barcoded with a SMART-Mk sample barcode plus Illumina barcodes. TruSeq adapter sequences along with Illumina sample barcodes were introduced in two successive PCR steps. The Illumina HiSeq platform was used with custom primers to sequence TCR alpha and beta cDNA libraries. The study's own analysis went as follows. Raw reads were processed with MiGEC to extract unique molecular identifiers, and MiXCR was used to determine CDR3 positions. For each individual, recombination models were inferred using an EM algorithm with the repgenHMM and IGoR tools. The analysis of shared clonotypes was done with the tcR package in R, with sharing normalized by the product of cloneset sizes. To study raw recombination free of thymic and clonal selection effects, out-of-frame nonproductive sequences were analyzed. The public reads were quality trimmed at Q25 with fastp and then assembled into clones with MiXCR by TCRdb, keeping productive beta chains. Identical CDR3 proteins give one entry, which carries the most common genes and DNA. TCRdb, rather than the study authors, made the V and J calls. The sample has under 350,000 distinct CDR3 sequences on record, just under 9.5% of them singletons. The ten most abundant clones make up around 7.1% of the sample.

At least ten counts were recorded for this clonotype. What antigen it recognizes has not been identified. Base qualities are not at hand, and no much larger clone is one base apart. Trimming at the junction amounts to 2 bases on V and 4 bases on J, and the germline ends lie 11 bases apart. The CDR3 holds 15 amino acids from the cysteine to the phenylalanine. Only CDR3 DNA remains: 45 bases, in frame from the first base. CDR1 MDHEN and CDR2 SYDVKM were looked up in the germline V gene. Every donor in the study was a healthy Caucasian. Three pairs of female monozygotic twins, all aged roughly 18 to 29 years, were included in the twin cohort. Positive isolation kits from Invitrogen were used to isolate CD4+ and CD8+ T cell populations. Another study also made use of these data, one on yellow fever vaccine responses in identical twins. Taken from the second paper: According to the authors, in identical twins the way T cells responded to vaccination appeared partly convergent and partly personalized. In identical twins, the study followed T cell clones that responded to the vaccine with precision.

The chain couples TRBV28 to TRBJ2-2; no D gene is confidently identified. This sequence was found in a woman aged 18-35 years in good health. Sequencing was carried out using CD8+ T cells sorted from blood. The DNA sequence is given as TGTGCCAGCAGTTTAAGCTCTCGTTCCACCGGGGAGCTGTTTTTT. Its protein product is CASSLSSRSTGELFF.